This T cell receptor (beta chain) was recorded in a study of cytomegalovirus exposure and HLA in healthy donors. On the study more broadly: A subsequent analysis reported that the 120 validation repertoires were produced on the same platform that had also been used for the roughly 670 first-cohort repertoires.

Libraries were prepared by immunoSEQ multiplex PCR; TCRdb keeps only in-frame clonotypes and omits some of them. The sample gives more than 90,000 clones, approximately 88% of which show up once; more than 1.5% is in the top ten. Germline-derived CDR1 and CDR2 are SGHTA and FQGNSA. The V and J ends lost 1 base and 7 bases respectively, with 10 bases between them. The CDR3 runs to 13 residues. Sample: PBMCs. The receptor's source is a man younger than 30 in good health and CMV-seronegative. The chain links TRBV7-2 to TRBJ1-1; D is undetermined. Here the CDR3 reads CASSLVGWSEAFF. CDR3 nucleotide sequence: TGTGCCAGCAGCTTAGTTGGCTGGAGTGAAGCTTTCTTT.